The next 8 T cell receptor beta chains were all read from a single sample in a study of cytomegalovirus exposure and HLA in healthy donors. Researchers ran the PCR with 60 Vbeta and 13 Jbeta primers. TCRdb's copy holds only in-frame clones and misses some; the assay was immunoSEQ multiplex PCR. The sample records roughly 95,000 clones, approximately 85% being singletons. Sequencing was carried out using PBMCs. The receptors stem from a man aged 25 to 40 in good health and CMV-seropositive.

The chain links TRBV4-3 to TRBJ2-2, with 10 bases lining up with TRBD2. V was clipped by 1 base and J by 7 bases; unmatched bases: 3. The CDR3 sequence is 15 residues long. From germline, CDR1 is LGHNA and CDR2 YSLEER. The CDR3 loop reads CASSQGLAGVGELFF. The CDR3 DNA reads TGCGCCAGCAGCCAAGGACTAGCGGGTGTCGGGGAGCTGTTTTTT.

The rearrangement uses TRBV9 and TRBJ1-2; weak D call: TRBD1 (6 bases). The V gene's germline CDR1 is SGDLS and CDR2 YYNGEE. The CDR3 runs 15 residues. V shed 0 bases and J shed 4 bases, with 13 bases lying between them. CDR3 nucleotides: TGTGCCAGCAGCGTAGCGGCAGGGGCGGCCTATGGCTACACCTTC. Translated, it gives CASSVAAGAAYGYTF.

The chain combines TRBV2 with TRBJ2-1; TRBD1 might be the D (6 bases). The CDR3 consists of 13 residues. Germline V CDR1 and CDR2: SNHLY, FYNNEI. V lost 4 bases and J lost 3, with 7 bases in between. The DNA of the CDR3 is TGTGCCAGCAGTGCGGACAGCTACAATGAGCAGTTCTTC. It is translated as CASSADSYNEQFF.

The CDR3 region is CATLRGGTEAFF. The DNA of the CDR3 is TGTGCCACCCTCCGGGGAGGCACTGAAGCTTTCTTT. V gene TRBV27 combines with J gene TRBJ1-1; D is uncertain. Trimming removed 10 bases at V and 4 bases at J, with 13 bases between. Per the germline V gene, CDR1 is MNHEY and CDR2 is SMNVEV (reference sequence). The CDR3 has 12 residues.

The V and J genes are TRBV6-5 and TRBJ1-2, with 7 nucleotides matching TRBD1. This CDR3 is 13 amino acids long. With V trimmed by 5 bases and J by 2 bases, 2 bases remained unmatched. Germline V gives CDR1 MNHEY, CDR2 SVGAGI. The CDR3 loop reads CASSTGVNYGYTF. The CDR3, as DNA: TGTGCCAGCAGTACAGGGGTGAACTATGGCTACACCTTC.

The rearrangement joins TRBV28 to TRBJ1-2; D uncertain. The V end lost 8 bases, the J end lost 6 bases, and 22 bases lay between the germline ends. The CDR3 is made up of 15 amino acids. Germline CDR1 MDHEN, CDR2 SYDVKM. The CDR3 loop is CASQFMRDVPDGYTF. The CDR3 DNA follows: TGTGCCAGCCAGTTTATGAGGGATGTCCCGGATGGCTACACCTTC.

Of note for this clone: An end of the junction differs from the germline gene, which may be a read error. The gene calls are TRBV7-9 and TRBJ2-1; no definite D call. Germline CDR1 and CDR2: SEHNR and FQNEAQ (reference sequence). This CDR3 has 12 residues. Here the CDR3 DNA reads TGTTCCAGCAGCTCCAGTAACAATGAGCAGTTCTTC. Amino acids: CSSSSSNNEQFF.

The chain employs TRBV14 and TRBJ2-7; TRBD2 might be the D (5 bases). V gave up 2 bases and J gave up 6 bases, with 11 bases separating them. The germline gives CDR1 SGHDN, CDR2 FVKESK. CDR3 size: 13 residues. DNA of the CDR3: TGTGCCAGCAGCCAACTTCCGGGATCCGAGCAGTACTTC. It yields the protein CASSQLPGSEQYF.